The T cell receptor beta chain described here comes from a study of early T cells in non-severe SARS-CoV-2 infection. TCRdb re-called the 5' RACE reads with MiXCR, one entry per CDR3 protein. The table lists 75,000 to 100,000 distinct CDR3 sequences, under 15% of them singletons. The CDR3 totals 15 residues. V lost 4 bases to trimming and J lost 2 bases; unmatched junction nucleotides: 8. CDR1 and CDR2 from the germline V gene are SEHNR and FQNEAQ (reference sequence). This clonotype was seen a handful of times. The sample comprised whole blood. The chain couples TRBV7-9 to TRBJ2-7; 7 nucleotides align to TRBD1. The TCR originated in an adult who was a healthcare worker with PCR-confirmed SARS-CoV-2 infection or an uninfected control (not recorded which). The CDR3 protein is CASSSRQGSAYEQYF. Written as DNA, the CDR3 is TGTGCCAGCAGCTCACGACAGGGTTCGGCCTACGAGCAGTACTTC.